Here is one TCR beta chain with its context. Its antigen is currently unknown. The data derive from a study of T cells in Graves' hyperthyroidism and ophthalmopathy. Findings and limits, study-wide: A model of 13 V-J features distinguished ophthalmopathy from stable hyperthyroidism. A median approximately 6.5 months before onset, the model predicted ophthalmopathy. The blood repertoire included most of the expanded thyroid clonotypes above 0.001.

Looked up from germline, CDR1 is SEHNR and CDR2 is FQNEAQ (reference sequence). V dropped 4 bases and J dropped 9 bases, with 19 bases sitting between them. This CDR3 has 16 residues. Researchers took RNA transcripts and amplified the TCR beta CDR3 regions from them. The HTBI primer set drove a first-round RT-PCR of the TCR CDR3. TCRdb called the multiplex PCR reads again in MiXCR, with one record for every CDR3 protein. The table includes roughly 510,000 distinct CDR3 sequences, about 45% detected once. This TCR was recovered from an adult woman with Graves' disease, either hyperthyroidism or ophthalmopathy (not recorded which). Sequencing was done on a sample of peripheral blood or thyroid tissue (not recorded which). This sequence joins TRBV7-9 and TRBJ1-6; D unclear. As DNA, the CDR3 is TGTGCCAGCAGCTCCGGTCCTCCCGGGGAGCTTTCACCCCTCCACTTT. This translates into CASSSGPPGELSPLHF.